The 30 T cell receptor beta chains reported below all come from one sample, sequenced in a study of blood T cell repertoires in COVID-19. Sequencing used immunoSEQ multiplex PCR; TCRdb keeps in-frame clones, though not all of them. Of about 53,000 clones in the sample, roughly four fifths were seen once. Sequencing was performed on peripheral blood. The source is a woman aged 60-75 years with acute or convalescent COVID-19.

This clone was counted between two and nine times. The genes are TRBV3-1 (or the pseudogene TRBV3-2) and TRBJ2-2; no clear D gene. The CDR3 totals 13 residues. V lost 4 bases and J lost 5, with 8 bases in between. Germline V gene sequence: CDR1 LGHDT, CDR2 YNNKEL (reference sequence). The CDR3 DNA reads TGTGCCAGCAGCCTTTCGGGTACCGGGGAGCTGTTTTTT. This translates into CASSLSGTGELFF.

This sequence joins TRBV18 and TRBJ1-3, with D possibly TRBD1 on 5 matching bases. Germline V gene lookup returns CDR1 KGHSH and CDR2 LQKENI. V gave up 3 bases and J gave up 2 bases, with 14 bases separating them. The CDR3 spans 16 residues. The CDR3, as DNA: TGTGCCAGCTCACCTGCGGCGGCGGGGCCTGGAAACACCATATATTTT. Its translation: CASSPAAAGPGNTIYF.

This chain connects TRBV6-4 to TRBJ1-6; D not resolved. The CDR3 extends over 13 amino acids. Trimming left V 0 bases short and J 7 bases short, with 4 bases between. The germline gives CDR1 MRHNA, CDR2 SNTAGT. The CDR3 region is CASSDSRNSPLHF. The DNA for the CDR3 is TGTGCCAGCAGTGACTCTCGGAATTCACCCCTCCACTTT.

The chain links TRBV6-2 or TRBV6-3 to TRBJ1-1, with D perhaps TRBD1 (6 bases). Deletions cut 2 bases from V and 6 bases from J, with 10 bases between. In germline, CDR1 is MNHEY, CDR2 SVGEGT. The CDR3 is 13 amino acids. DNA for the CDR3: TGTGCCAGCAGTTACAACAGGGACGCTGAAGCTTTCTTT. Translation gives CASSYNRDAEAFF.

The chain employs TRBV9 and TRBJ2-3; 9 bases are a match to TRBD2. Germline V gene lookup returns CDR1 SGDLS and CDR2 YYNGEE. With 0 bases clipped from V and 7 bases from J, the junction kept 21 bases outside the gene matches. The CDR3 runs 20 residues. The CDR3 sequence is CASSVAGNVAGEFTLNTQYF. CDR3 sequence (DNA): TGTGCCAGCAGCGTAGCCGGCAACGTAGCGGGGGAGTTCACATTAAATACGCAGTATTTT.

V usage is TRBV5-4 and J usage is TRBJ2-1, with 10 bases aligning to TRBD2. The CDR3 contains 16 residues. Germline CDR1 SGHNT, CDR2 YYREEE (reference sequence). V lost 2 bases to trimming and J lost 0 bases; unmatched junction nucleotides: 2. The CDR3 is CASSFSGRTSYNEQFF. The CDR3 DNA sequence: TGTGCCAGCAGCTTTAGCGGGAGGACCTCCTACAATGAGCAGTTCTTC. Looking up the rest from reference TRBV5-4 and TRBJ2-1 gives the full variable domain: ETGVTQSPTHLIKTRGQQVTLRCSSQSGHNTVSWYQQALGQGPQFIFQYYREEENGRGNFPPRFSGLQFPNYSSELNVNALELDDSALYLCASSFSGRTSYNEQFFGPGTRLTVL.

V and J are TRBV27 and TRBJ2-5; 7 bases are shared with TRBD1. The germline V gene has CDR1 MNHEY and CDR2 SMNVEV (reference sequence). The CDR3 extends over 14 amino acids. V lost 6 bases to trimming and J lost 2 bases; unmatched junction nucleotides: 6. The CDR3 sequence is CASSRGQEQETQYF. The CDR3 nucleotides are TGTGCCAGCAGCCGTGGACAGGAACAAGAGACCCAGTACTTC.

CDR3 residues: CASSEVFYEQFF. The DNA of the CDR3 is TGTGCCAGCAGTGAAGTCTTCTATGAGCAGTTCTTC. The chain recombines TRBV6-1 with TRBJ2-1; D uncertain. The V gene lost 1 base and the J gene lost 8 bases, with 6 bases spanning the gap. This CDR3 region has 12 residues. Germline V CDR1 and CDR2: MNHNS, SASEGT.

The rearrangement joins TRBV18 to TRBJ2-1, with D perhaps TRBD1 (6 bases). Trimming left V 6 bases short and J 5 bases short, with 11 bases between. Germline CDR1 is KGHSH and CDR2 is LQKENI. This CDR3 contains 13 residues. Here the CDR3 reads CASSRGQNNEQFF. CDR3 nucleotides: TGTGCCAGCTCCCGCGGACAGAACAATGAGCAGTTCTTC.

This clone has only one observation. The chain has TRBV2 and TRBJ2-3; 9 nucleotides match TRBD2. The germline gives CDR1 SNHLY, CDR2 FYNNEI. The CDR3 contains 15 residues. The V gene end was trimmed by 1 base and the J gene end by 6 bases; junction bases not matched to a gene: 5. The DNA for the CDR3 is TGTGCCAGCAGTGAAGGGGCGGGAGGGCCGGATACGCAGTATTTT. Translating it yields CASSEGAGGPDTQYF.

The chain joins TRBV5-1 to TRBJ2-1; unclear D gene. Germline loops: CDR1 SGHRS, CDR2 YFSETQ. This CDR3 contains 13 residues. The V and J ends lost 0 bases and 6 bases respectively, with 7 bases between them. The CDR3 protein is CASSLVVGNEQFF. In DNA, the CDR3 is TGCGCCAGCAGCTTGGTGGTCGGCAATGAGCAGTTCTTC.

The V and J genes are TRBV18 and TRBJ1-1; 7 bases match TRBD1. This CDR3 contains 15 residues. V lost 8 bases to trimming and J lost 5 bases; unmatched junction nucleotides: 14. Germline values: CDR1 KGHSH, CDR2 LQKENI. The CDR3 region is CASRVGTVETTEAFF. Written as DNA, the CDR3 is TGTGCCAGCCGCGTAGGGACAGTTGAAACGACTGAAGCTTTCTTT.

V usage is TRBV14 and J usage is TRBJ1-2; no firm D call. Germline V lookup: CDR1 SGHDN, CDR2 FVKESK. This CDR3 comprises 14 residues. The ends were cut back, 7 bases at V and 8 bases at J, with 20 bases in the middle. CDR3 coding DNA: TGTGCCAGCAACCGGGGATCATGGTCGTCCGGCTACACCTTC. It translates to CASNRGSWSSGYTF.

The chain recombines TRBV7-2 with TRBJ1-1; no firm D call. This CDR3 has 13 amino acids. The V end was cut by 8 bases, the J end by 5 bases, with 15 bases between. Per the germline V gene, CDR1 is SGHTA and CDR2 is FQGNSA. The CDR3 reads CASALIRGTEAFF. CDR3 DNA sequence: TGTGCCAGCGCTCTTATACGAGGTACTGAAGCTTTCTTT.

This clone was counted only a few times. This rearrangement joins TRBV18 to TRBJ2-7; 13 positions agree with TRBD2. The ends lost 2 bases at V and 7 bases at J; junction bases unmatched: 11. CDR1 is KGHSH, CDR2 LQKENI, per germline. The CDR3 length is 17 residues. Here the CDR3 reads CASSPGLAGALGREQYF. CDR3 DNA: TGTGCCAGCTCACCAGGACTAGCGGGAGCATTGGGGCGTGAGCAGTACTTC.

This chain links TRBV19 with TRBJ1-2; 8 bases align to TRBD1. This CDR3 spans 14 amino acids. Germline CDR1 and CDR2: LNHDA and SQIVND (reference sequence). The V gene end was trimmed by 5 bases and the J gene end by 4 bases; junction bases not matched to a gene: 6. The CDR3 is CASSPGGSSYGYTF. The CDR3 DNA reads TGTGCCAGTAGTCCAGGGGGCTCTTCCTATGGCTACACCTTC.

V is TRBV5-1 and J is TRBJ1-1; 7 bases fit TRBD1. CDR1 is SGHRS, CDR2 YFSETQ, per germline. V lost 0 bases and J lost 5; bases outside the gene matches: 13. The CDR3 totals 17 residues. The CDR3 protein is CASSLAVQGNSQTEAFF. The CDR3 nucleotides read TGCGCCAGCAGCTTGGCCGTACAGGGGAATAGTCAAACTGAAGCTTTCTTT.

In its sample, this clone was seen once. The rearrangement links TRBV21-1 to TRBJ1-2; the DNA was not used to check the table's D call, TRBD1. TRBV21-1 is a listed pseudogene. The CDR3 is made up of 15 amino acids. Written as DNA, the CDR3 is TGTGCCAGCAGCAAAGGGGACAGGGTCCACTATGGCTACACCTTC. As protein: CASSKGDRVHYGYTF.

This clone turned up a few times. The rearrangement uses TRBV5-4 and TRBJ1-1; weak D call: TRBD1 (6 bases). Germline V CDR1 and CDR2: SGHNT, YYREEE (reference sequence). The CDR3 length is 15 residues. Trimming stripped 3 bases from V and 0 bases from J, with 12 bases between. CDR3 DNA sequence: TGTGCCAGCAGCTATATCGGGACACTGAACACTGAAGCTTTCTTT. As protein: CASSYIGTLNTEAFF.

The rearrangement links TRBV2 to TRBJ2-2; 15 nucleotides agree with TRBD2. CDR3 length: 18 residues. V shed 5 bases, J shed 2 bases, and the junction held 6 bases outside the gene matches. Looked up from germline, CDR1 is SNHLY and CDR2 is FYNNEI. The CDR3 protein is CASSHRTSGGVNTGELFF. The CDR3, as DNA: TGTGCCAGCAGTCACCGGACTAGCGGGGGGGTCAACACCGGGGAGCTGTTTTTT.

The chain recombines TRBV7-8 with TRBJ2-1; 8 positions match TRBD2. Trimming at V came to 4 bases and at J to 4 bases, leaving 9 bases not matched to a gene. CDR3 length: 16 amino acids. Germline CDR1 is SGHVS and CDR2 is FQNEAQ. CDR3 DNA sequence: TGTGCCAGCAGCTCCGGACTAGCCGCTTTATACAATGAGCAGTTCTTC. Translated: CASSSGLAALYNEQFF.

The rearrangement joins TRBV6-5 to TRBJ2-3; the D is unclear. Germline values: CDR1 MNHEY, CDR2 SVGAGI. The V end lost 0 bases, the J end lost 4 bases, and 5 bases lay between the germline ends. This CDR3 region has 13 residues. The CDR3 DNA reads TGTGCCAGCAGTTACTCCGTATCAGATACGCAGTATTTT. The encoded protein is CASSYSVSDTQYF.

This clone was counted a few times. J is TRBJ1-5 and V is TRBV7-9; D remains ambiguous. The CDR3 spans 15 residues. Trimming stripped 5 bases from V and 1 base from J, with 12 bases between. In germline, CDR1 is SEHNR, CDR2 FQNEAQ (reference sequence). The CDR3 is CASSPGSRSNQPQHF. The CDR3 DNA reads TGTGCCAGCAGCCCGGGATCGCGGAGCAATCAGCCCCAGCATTTT.

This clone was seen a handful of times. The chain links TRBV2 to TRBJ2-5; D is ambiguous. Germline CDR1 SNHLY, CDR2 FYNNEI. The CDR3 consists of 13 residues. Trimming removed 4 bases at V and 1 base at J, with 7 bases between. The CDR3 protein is CASSVSVQETQYF. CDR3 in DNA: TGTGCCAGCAGTGTTTCTGTCCAAGAGACCCAGTACTTC.

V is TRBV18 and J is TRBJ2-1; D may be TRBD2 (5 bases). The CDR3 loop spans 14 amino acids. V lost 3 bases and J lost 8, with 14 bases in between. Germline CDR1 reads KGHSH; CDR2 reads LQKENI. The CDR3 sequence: CASSPRRSIHEQFF. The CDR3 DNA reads TGTGCCAGCTCACCCCGGAGGAGTATCCATGAGCAGTTCTTC.

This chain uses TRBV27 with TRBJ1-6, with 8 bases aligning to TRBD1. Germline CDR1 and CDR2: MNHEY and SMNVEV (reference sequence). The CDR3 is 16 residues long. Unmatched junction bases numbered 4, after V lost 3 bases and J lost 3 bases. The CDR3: CASSFRGPNYNSPLHF. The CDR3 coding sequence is TGTGCCAGCAGTTTCAGGGGGCCGAACTATAATTCACCCCTCCACTTT.

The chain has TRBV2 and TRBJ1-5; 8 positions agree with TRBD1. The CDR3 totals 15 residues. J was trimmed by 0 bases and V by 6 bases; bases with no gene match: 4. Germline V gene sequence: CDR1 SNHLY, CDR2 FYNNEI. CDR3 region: CASSWTGYSNQPQHF. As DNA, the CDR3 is TGTGCCAGCAGCTGGACAGGGTATAGCAATCAGCCCCAGCATTTT. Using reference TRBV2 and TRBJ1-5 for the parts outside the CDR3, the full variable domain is EPEVTQTPSHQVTQMGQEVILRCVPISNHLYFYWYRQILGQKVEFLVSFYNNEISEKSEIFDDQFSVERPDGSNFTLKIRSTKLEDSAMYFCASSWTGYSNQPQHFGDGTRLSIL.

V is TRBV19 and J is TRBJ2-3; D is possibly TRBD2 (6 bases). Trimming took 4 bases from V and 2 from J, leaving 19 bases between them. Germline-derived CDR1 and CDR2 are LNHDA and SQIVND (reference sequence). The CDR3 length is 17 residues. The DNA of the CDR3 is TGTGCCAGTAGTAAAGGGAGGACGGCGCCGGCCACAGATACGCAGTATTTT. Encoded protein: CASSKGRTAPATDTQYF.

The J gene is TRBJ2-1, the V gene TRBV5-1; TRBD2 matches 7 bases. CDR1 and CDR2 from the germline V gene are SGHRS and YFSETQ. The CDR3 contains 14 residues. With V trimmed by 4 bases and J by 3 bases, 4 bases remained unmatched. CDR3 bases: TGCGCCAGCAGCAGGCAGCGGGACTACAATGAGCAGTTCTTC. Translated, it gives CASSRQRDYNEQFF.

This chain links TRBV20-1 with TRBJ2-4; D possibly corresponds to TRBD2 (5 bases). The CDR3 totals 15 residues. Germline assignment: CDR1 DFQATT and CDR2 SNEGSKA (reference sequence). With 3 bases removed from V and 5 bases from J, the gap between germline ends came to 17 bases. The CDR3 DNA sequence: TGCAGTGCTAGTGGAGCCCGAGGGCCCCAAAACATTCAGTACTTC. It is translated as CSASGARGPQNIQYF.